The clone carrying this TCR beta chain was observed a handful of times. TCRdb reprocessed the 5' RACE reads with MiXCR, giving one entry per CDR3 protein. The table lists hundreds of thousands of distinct CDR3 sequences, 6.2% of them singletons, with over 12% in the top ten. This specimen comes from a study of T cells after yellow fever vaccination. V was shortened by 3 bases and J by 5 bases, with 13 bases between the two germline ends. The CDR3 spans 13 residues. Germline V gene sequence: CDR1 DFQATT, CDR2 SNEGSKA (reference sequence). The chain is built from TRBV20-1 and TRBJ1-1; D remains unclear. This sample comprised PBMCs, obtained 5 days after the yellow fever booster vaccination. The sequence was obtained from a man aged 25-40 years who received the YFV17D yellow fever vaccine. CDR3 protein: CSASLRGETEAFF. The DNA for the CDR3 is TGCAGTGCTAGCTTACGAGGCGAGACTGAAGCTTTCTTT.